A selection of T cell receptor beta chains follows, all from one sample in a study of T cell responses to AZD1222 COVID-19 vaccine. Profiling relied on immunoSEQ multiplex PCR, and the TCRdb table lists in-frame clones only, not all of them. The repertoire holds roughly 44,000 clones, 83% seen once, with over 40% in the top ten. Sample: peripheral blood, taken on day 0 of AZD1222 vaccination. The receptors were gathered from an adult in good health. Both conserved end residues are part of each CDR3. The order of the fields is clone size, V gene, J gene, D gene, CDR3 DNA, CDR3 protein. The D gene is left open where the match is weak. Rows may omit the clone size; those that give it use once, few, many or a size class.

NA	TRBV7-8	TRBJ2-3	NA	TGTGCCAGCAGCCCAACTTTTCGGGCACACATAGACCTAACGCAGTATTTT	CASSPTFRAHIDLTQYF
NA	TRBV11-2	TRBJ1-1	NA	TGTGCCAGCAGCTTAGCGAGGGTGGGGAGCACTGAAGCTTTCTTT	CASSLARVGSTEAFF
NA	TRBV24-1	TRBJ2-2	NA	TGTGCCACCAGTGCGGGGGTGAACGTGTTTCCCGGGGAGCTGTTTTTT	CATSAGVNVFPGELFF
NA	TRBV19	TRBJ2-5	NA	TGTGCCAGTAGGGGGCACCCTCAAGAGACCCAGTACTTC	CASRGHPQETQYF
NA	TRBV2	TRBJ1-5	NA	TGTGCCAGCAGTGAAGGGACAGTCAAGCAGCCCCAGCATTTT	CASSEGTVKQPQHF
NA	TRBV5-8	TRBJ2-7	NA	TGTGCCAGCAGCATTTTTACAGGATCCCGCTCCTACGAGCAGTACTTC	CASSIFTGSRSYEQYF
NA	TRBV11-2	TRBJ2-1	TRBD1	TGTGCCAGCAGCTCATACAGGGGGAGAACCTACAATGAGCAGTTCTTC	CASSSYRGRTYNEQFF
NA	TRBV7-8	TRBJ1-6	NA	TGTGCCAGCAGCTTAGAGGGATCACCCCTCCACTTT	CASSLEGSPLHF
NA	TRBV10-3	TRBJ1-3	NA	TGTGCCATCGGGCGGGGCGAAGGCTCTGGAAACACCATATATTTT	CAIGRGEGSGNTIYF
few	TRBV5-8	TRBJ2-2	TRBD1	TGTGCCAGCAGCGACAGGGGCACCGGGGAGCTGTTTTTT	CASSDRGTGELFF
NA	TRBV5-5	TRBJ2-5	NA	TGTGCCAGCAGCTTGGCCGGGGATCCACGGGAGACCCAGTACTTC	CASSLAGDPRETQYF
NA	TRBV6-2/TRBV6-3	TRBJ1-5	TRBD1	TGTGCCAGCAGTTACACAGGGGGTCCTCAGCCCCAGCATTTT	CASSYTGGPQPQHF
NA	TRBV4-3	TRBJ1-1	NA	TGCGCCAGCAGCCAGGTTGAGACGGGCACTGAAGCTTTCTTT	CASSQVETGTEAFF
NA	TRBV5-4	TRBJ2-1	NA	TGTGCCAGCAGCGCAATCGTGGGGGGCGGGAACAATGAGCAGTTCTTC	CASSAIVGGGNNEQFF
NA	TRBV7-9	TRBJ2-3	TRBD2	TGTGCCAGCAGCTCGGGACTAGCGGGAGATAGAGATACGCAGTATTTT	CASSSGLAGDRDTQYF
NA	TRBV14	TRBJ1-6	NA	TGTGCCAGCAGCCAAGGCAGCTTTAATTCACCCCTCCACTTT	CASSQGSFNSPLHF
NA	TRBV19	TRBJ2-3	NA	TGTGCCAGTAGTAAACGGGACCTTCAGGATACGCAGTATTTT	CASSKRDLQDTQYF
NA	TRBV6-6	TRBJ2-1	NA	TGTGCCAGCAGTTACAGAACCCATGAGCAGTTCTTC	CASSYRTHEQFF
NA	TRBV5-1	TRBJ2-1	TRBD1	TGCGCCAGCCGCTCAACAGGGACAGAATACAATGAGCAGTTCTTC	CASRSTGTEYNEQFF
NA	TRBV11-3	TRBJ2-2	NA	TGTGCCAGCAGCTTAGATGGTGTAAATTCGGGGGAGCTGTTTTTT	CASSLDGVNSGELFF
NA	TRBV7-2	TRBJ1-3	NA	TGTGCCAGCAGCTTAGTGGCAGGCTCTGGAAACACCATATATTTT	CASSLVAGSGNTIYF
NA	TRBV4-1	TRBJ2-7	TRBD2	TGCGCCAGCAGCCCGGGACTAGCGGGGGGATACGAGCAGTACTTC	CASSPGLAGGYEQYF
NA	TRBV20-1	TRBJ2-5	NA	TGCAGTGCTAGTGGGACTGAAGAGACCCAGTACTTC	CSASGTEETQYF
many	TRBV18	TRBJ2-5	NA	TGTGCCAGCTCACCGTCTCCCGGGACCCAGTACTTC	CASSPSPGTQYF
NA	TRBV28	TRBJ1-1	NA	TGTGCCAGCAGTGCCCGGGGGGACGATGAAGCTTTCTTT	CASSARGDDEAFF
few	TRBV9	TRBJ1-3	NA	TGTGCCAGCAGCGTAGGGACTGCCTCTGGAAACACCATATATTTT	CASSVGTASGNTIYF
NA	TRBV19	TRBJ2-7	NA	TGTGCCAGTAGTAAGGGGTTAGGGGAGCAGTACTTC	CASSKGLGEQYF
NA	TRBV5-1	TRBJ2-2	NA	TGCGCCAGCAGCTTGCGGTCCGCCGGGGAGCTGTTTTTT	CASSLRSAGELFF
NA	TRBV2	TRBJ2-5	TRBD1	TGTGCCAGCGGGGGACAGCTTAATTCCCAGTACTTC	CASGGQLNSQYF
NA	TRBV20-1	TRBJ2-2	NA	TGCAGTGCTATTGACGAGCTCACCGGGGAGCTGTTTTTT	CSAIDELTGELFF
NA	TRBV6-5	TRBJ1-6	NA	TGTGCCAGCAGCACCGGGCCCTGGGGTTCACCCCTCCACTTT	CASSTGPWGSPLHF
NA	TRBV5-6	TRBJ2-7	NA	TGTGCCAGCAGCTTGGTGGAGTGGTATTCCTACGAGCAGTACTTC	CASSLVEWYSYEQYF